The 8 T cell receptor beta chains presented below share a single source sample, sequenced in a study of Ad26.COV2.S vaccination and SARS-CoV-2 variants. Measured with immunoSEQ multiplex PCR; TCRdb has only the in-frame clones, and not every one. The profile shows a few hundred thousand clones, about nine tenths of them singletons. Documented treatment: 15 to 20 received Ad26.COV2.S at low or high dose, single or two shots; about 5 received placebo; per-sample allocation not given. Collection of samples fell on day 63 after the first vaccine or placebo injection. The sequences come from peripheral blood, collected in a trial of Ad26.COV2.S vaccine versus placebo. All receptors derive from a person between 18 and 60 years old who received the Ad26.COV2.S COVID-19 vaccine or a placebo.

This clone has only a few counts. The gene calls are TRBV7-2 and TRBJ2-1; possibly TRBD1 for D (6 bases). The length of the CDR3 is 12 residues. V was trimmed by 1 base and J by 12 bases, leaving 10 bases between them. Germline V gene data show CDR1 as SGHTA and CDR2 as FQGNSA. The CDR3 DNA is TGTGCCAGCAGCTTAGTCTGGGGGCGGCAGTTCTTC. It codes for CASSLVWGRQFF.

This sequence joins TRBV7-2 and TRBJ1-3, with TRBD1 matching over 8 bases. V lost 5 bases, J lost 5 bases, and 5 bases stayed unmatched. The germline V gene has CDR1 SGHTA and CDR2 FQGNSA. The CDR3 runs to 14 residues. The CDR3 loop reads CASSVGQGRNTIYF. The DNA for the CDR3 is TGTGCCAGCAGCGTCGGACAGGGCAGAAACACCATATATTTT. Combining the CDR3 with reference TRBV7-2 and TRBJ1-3 gives the whole variable domain GAGVSQSPSNKVTEKGKDVELRCDPISGHTALYWYRQSLGQGLEFLIYFQGNSAPDKSGLPSDRFSAERTGGSVSTLTIQRTQQEDSAVYLCASSVGQGRNTIYFGEGSWLTVV.

The count of this clone is one. The chain couples TRBV4-1 to TRBJ1-1; D unresolved. There are 15 residues in the CDR3. The germline gives CDR1 MGHRA, CDR2 YSYEKL. V lost 4 bases and J lost 0, with 12 bases in between. The CDR3 loop is CASSPSRTVNTEAFF. CDR3 nucleotide sequence: TGCGCCAGCAGCCCTTCCAGGACGGTGAACACTGAAGCTTTCTTT.

This clone was picked up one time. V gene TRBV4-1 combines with J gene TRBJ2-7; D perhaps matches TRBD2 (5 bases). V was pared by 0 bases and J by 1 base, with 7 bases between. Germline CDR1 is MGHRA and CDR2 is YSYEKL. There are 14 residues in the CDR3. CDR3 sequence: CASSQDPGSYEQYF. In DNA, the CDR3 is TGCGCCAGCAGCCAAGATCCGGGATCCTACGAGCAGTACTTC.

This clone was recorded once. The chain links TRBV4-3 to TRBJ2-1; 7 nucleotides align to TRBD2. The CDR3 is 16 amino acids. Losses at the gene ends were 4 bases for V and 10 bases for J; bases not matched to a gene: 16. Germline CDR1 LGHNA, CDR2 YSLEER. The CDR3 here is CASSPETSRLQWEQFF. The CDR3 coding sequence is TGCGCCAGCAGCCCAGAGACTAGCAGGTTGCAATGGGAGCAGTTCTTC.

V gene TRBV19 combines with J gene TRBJ1-5; D is undetermined. Trimming cost V 3 bases and J 9 bases, with 9 bases left between them. The CDR3 is 12 residues long. From germline, CDR1 is LNHDA and CDR2 SQIVND (reference sequence). CDR3 nucleotide sequence: TGTGCCAGTAGTATCCCCCTTGGGCCCCAGCATTTT. Translated: CASSIPLGPQHF.

V is TRBV9 and J is TRBJ2-1; 7 bases align to TRBD1. This CDR3 region has 12 residues. V shed 3 bases and J 14 bases; nucleotides not matched to a gene: 8. Germline loops: CDR1 SGDLS, CDR2 YYNGEE. This chain's CDR3 is CASSETGAPEFF. The DNA of the CDR3 is TGTGCCAGCAGCGAAACAGGGGCCCCCGAGTTCTTC. The full variable domain, rest sourced from reference TRBV9 and TRBJ2-1, is DSGVTQTPKHLITATGQRVTLRCSPRSGDLSVYWYQQSLDQGLQFLIQYYNGEERAKGNILERFSAQQFPDLHSELNLSSLELGDSALYFCASSETGAPEFFGPGTRLTVL.

V usage is TRBV6-5 and J usage is TRBJ1-4; no definite D call. The CDR3 is made up of 11 amino acids. With 6 bases removed from V and 5 bases from J, the gap between germline ends came to 4 bases. Germline loops: CDR1 MNHEY, CDR2 SVGAGI. The CDR3 is CASRANEKLFF. CDR3 bases: TGTGCCAGCAGGGCAAATGAAAAACTGTTTTTT.